Listed here are 6 T cell receptor beta chains from one sample, sequenced in a study of blood T cell repertoires in COVID-19. The repertoire was sequenced with immunoSEQ multiplex PCR; TCRdb's copy has only in-frame clones and lacks some. This table holds 88,000 or so clones, 85% to 90% found once. Sequenced: peripheral blood. These receptor sequences come from a man in his 60s with acute or convalescent COVID-19.

The chain uses TRBV24-1 and TRBJ2-1; D gene uncertain. Germline V gene sequence: CDR1 KGHDR, CDR2 SFDVKD. The V end lost 7 bases, the J end lost 6 bases, and 12 bases lay between the germline ends. The CDR3 sequence is 13 residues long. The CDR3 DNA sequence: TGTGCCACCAGCCCCGCCGGTGGCAATGAGCAGTTCTTC. Protein sequence: CATSPAGGNEQFF.

The chain employs TRBV5-1 and TRBJ2-5; D is unclear. Trimming shortened V by 4 bases and J by 4 bases, and 11 bases separated the two germline ends. Looked up from germline, CDR1 is SGHRS and CDR2 is YFSETQ. The CDR3 is 13 amino acids. CDR3 amino acids: CASSRRERETQYF. The CDR3 coding sequence is TGCGCCAGCAGCAGGAGAGAGAGAGAGACCCAGTACTTC. Combining the CDR3 with reference TRBV5-1 and TRBJ2-5 gives the whole variable domain KAGVTQTPRYLIKTRGQQVTLSCSPISGHRSVSWYQQTPGQGLQFLFEYFSETQRNKGNFPGRFSGRQFSNSRSEMNVSTLELGDSALYLCASSRRERETQYFGPGTRLLVL.

This clone occurred a few times. The CDR3 bases are TGTGCCAGCAGCCCGGGACTTCACACAGATACGCAGTATTTT. It is translated as CASSPGLHTDTQYF. The J gene is TRBJ2-3, the V gene TRBV7-8; perhaps TRBD2 as D (6 bases). CDR3 length: 14 residues. Trimming left V 5 bases short and J 2 bases short, with 11 bases between. Germline CDR1 SGHVS, CDR2 FQNEAQ.

The gene calls are TRBV19 and TRBJ2-7, with 7 bases that match TRBD1. This CDR3 is built from 16 residues. The germline gives CDR1 LNHDA, CDR2 SQIVND (reference sequence). The ends lost 5 bases at V and 1 base at J; junction bases unmatched: 11. The CDR3: CASSLAGGVQSYEQYF. The CDR3 region has the DNA TGTGCCAGTAGTCTGGCAGGGGGTGTACAATCCTACGAGCAGTACTTC.

This sequence joins TRBV9 and TRBJ1-3, with TRBD1 matching over 8 bases. Germline assignment: CDR1 SGDLS and CDR2 YYNGEE. This CDR3 has 15 amino acids. V lost 2 bases, J lost 1 base, and 2 bases stayed unmatched. CDR3 protein: CASSVTGGSGNTIYF. The CDR3 DNA sequence: TGTGCCAGCAGCGTTACAGGGGGTTCTGGAAACACCATATATTTT.

V usage is TRBV19 and J usage is TRBJ1-1; the D gene is possibly TRBD1 (5 bases). The V gene lost 1 base and the J gene lost 2 bases, with 11 bases spanning the gap. Germline V gene sequence: CDR1 LNHDA, CDR2 SQIVND (reference sequence). The length of the CDR3 is 15 residues. The CDR3 DNA is TGTGCCAGTAGTATAGTTACAGGTAGAAACACTGAAGCTTTCTTT. It encodes CASSIVTGRNTEAFF.